This T cell receptor (beta chain) was sequenced in a study of T cells of healthy individuals. TCRdb analysed the 5' RACE reads with MiXCR anew, one entry per CDR3 protein. The sample includes tens of thousands of distinct CDR3 sequences, around 15% of them seen just once. The CDR3 spans 18 residues. Germline V gives CDR1 SEHNR, CDR2 FQNEAQ (reference sequence). V was trimmed by 4 bases and J by 4 bases, leaving 26 bases between them. This clonotype showed up just a few times. The chain uses TRBV7-9 and TRBJ2-7, with D possibly being TRBD2 (6 bases). The source of this sequence is a human donor in good health. CDR3 nucleotide sequence: TGTGCCAGCAGCTCACCCCGGGTAGCGGATCAGAGGGCATACGAGCAGTACTTC. Protein: CASSSPRVADQRAYEQYF.